Below are 4 T cell receptor beta chains sequenced from a single sample in a study of control samples from healthy donors and cancer patients. The method was immunoSEQ multiplex PCR; TCRdb's version includes in-frame clones alone and lacks a portion of them. Among 150,000 or so clones listed, just over 85% were seen once. The sequencing sample was made of blood. All receptors come from a man between 18 and 29 years old in good health.

The V and J genes are TRBV2 and TRBJ2-1; D possibly matches TRBD1 or TRBD2 (5 bases each). Per the germline V gene, CDR1 is SNHLY and CDR2 is FYNNEI. This CDR3 has 13 amino acids. Trimming removed 2 bases at V and 5 bases at J, with 7 bases between. The CDR3 DNA reads TGTGCCAGCAGTGAAAGGGGACACAATGAGCAGTTCTTC. Its protein is CASSERGHNEQFF. Full variable domain (missing parts from reference TRBV2 and TRBJ2-1): EPEVTQTPSHQVTQMGQEVILRCVPISNHLYFYWYRQILGQKVEFLVSFYNNEISEKSEIFDDQFSVERPDGSNFTLKIRSTKLEDSAMYFCASSERGHNEQFFGPGTRLTVL.

This sequence joins TRBV18 and TRBJ2-1; TRBD1 matches at 7 bases. Germline V gene sequence: CDR1 KGHSH, CDR2 LQKENI. J lost 10 bases, V lost 0 bases, and 9 bases had no gene match. The CDR3 sequence is 15 residues long. In nucleotides, the CDR3 is TGTGCCAGCTCACCACCGATAATCGGGACAGACGAGCAGTTCTTC. Its translation: CASSPPIIGTDEQFF.

The chain employs TRBV27 and TRBJ1-5; D ambiguous. Per germline, CDR1 MNHEY and CDR2 SMNVEV (reference sequence). The CDR3 has 12 amino acids. V gave up 8 bases and J gave up 7 bases, with 12 bases separating them. The CDR3 DNA sequence: TGTGCCAGCGGACCATTGGGGCAGCCCCAGCATTTT. It codes for CASGPLGQPQHF.

The V and J genes are TRBV30 and TRBJ1-4, with 9 nucleotides matching TRBD1. Germline V gene lookup returns CDR1 GTSNPN and CDR2 SVGIG (reference sequence). The CDR3 length is 15 residues. Trimming cost V 5 bases and J 8 bases; bases outside gene matches: 12. CDR3 protein: CAWGRTGQGREKLFF. Here the CDR3 DNA reads TGTGCCTGGGGCCGAACGGGACAGGGAAGGGAAAAACTGTTTTTT.